The clone carrying this TCR beta chain turned up a few times. It was genomic DNA that served as the template for profiling TCR beta VDJ and CDR3. TCRdb reprocessed the reads via MiXCR and lists one record per CDR3 protein. The table has about 180,000 distinct CDR3 sequences, 55% to 65% seen once. The ends were cut back, 2 bases at V and 0 bases at J, with 7 bases in the middle. CDR3 length: 14 residues. Germline values: CDR1 GTSNPN, CDR2 SVGIG (reference sequence). The data derive from a study of CD8+CD57+ T cells in acquired aplastic anemia. The authors sequenced patients whose flow cytometry had shown CD8+CD57+ cell expansion.

What was sequenced was sorted CD4+, CD8+, or CD8+CD57+ T cells (not recorded which) from PBMCs. The rearrangement links TRBV30 to TRBJ2-2; D not resolved. The sequence was collected from a human donor with aplastic anemia. The CDR3 loop reads CAWSLGPNTGELFF. The CDR3 DNA sequence: TGTGCCTGGAGTTTGGGCCCGAACACCGGGGAGCTGTTTTTT.